This T cell receptor beta chain was sequenced in a study of identical twins. CDR3 length equals 15 residues. J lost 6 bases, V lost 2 bases, and 6 bases had no gene match. Germline V lookup: CDR1 SGHTA, CDR2 FQGNSA. A universal primer site was created by template switching, with the cDNA bearing unique molecular identifiers. TCRdb re-analysed the 5' RACE reads in MiXCR, keeping a single row per CDR3 protein. The table records roughly 1,500,000 distinct CDR3 sequences, less than 40% of them present only once. The receptor comes from a newborn girl in good health. Sample: cord blood. V gene TRBV7-2 combines with J gene TRBJ2-7, with TRBD2 matching 11 bases. DNA for the CDR3: TGTGCCAGCAGCTTAAGTAGCGGGGGGGCCTCCGAGCAGTACTTC. Its translation: CASSLSSGGASEQYF.